Following are 15 T cell receptor beta chains from one sample sequenced in a study of T cell repertoires in aging, cancer and after chemotherapy. Amplification of TCR beta used genomic DNA extracted from peripheral blood. Multiplex touch-down PCR with TRB-A/B primers amplified rearranged V-D-J TRB sequences. Each CDR3 protein gets one entry after TCRdb re-called the multiplex PCR reads with MiXCR. This sample has around 7,700 distinct CDR3 sequences, with approximately 50% found just once. The sequencing input was blood. These receptors originate from a human donor with a solid tumor.

There are a few counts of this clonotype. V and J are TRBV5-6 and TRBJ1-2; 12 positions match TRBD1. The CDR3 has 14 amino acids. With 7 bases clipped from V and 4 bases from J, the junction kept 5 bases outside the gene matches. The germline CDR1 and CDR2 sequences are SGHDT and YYEEEE. DNA for the CDR3: TGTGCCAGCGGGGGACAGGGGGCTATCTATGGCTACACCTTC. Protein product: CASGGQGAIYGYTF. The entire variable domain, with the rest obtained from reference TRBV5-6 and TRBJ1-2, is as follows: DAGVTQSPTHLIKTRGQQVTLRCSPKSGHDTVSWYQQALGQGPQFIFQYYEEEERQRGNFPDRFSGHQFPNYSSELNVNALLLGDSALYLCASGGQGAIYGYTFGSGTRLTVV.

The rearrangement uses TRBV25-1 and TRBJ1-5; TRBD1 might be the D (6 bases). CDR3 length: 16 residues. Trimming took 6 bases from V and 8 from J, leaving 23 bases between them. CDR1 and CDR2 from the germline V gene are MGHDK and SYGVNS. The CDR3 sequence is CASSLIQGVLSEPQHF. CDR3 in DNA: TGTGCCAGCAGCTTGATACAGGGTGTGCTCTCGGAGCCCCAGCATTTT.

The chain has TRBV28 and TRBJ1-2; D might be TRBD1 (6 bases). CDR3 size: 13 residues. Germline CDR1 is MDHEN and CDR2 is SYDVKM. Trimming removed 7 bases at V and 3 bases at J, with 12 bases between. CDR3: CASTGDGDYGYTF. In DNA form, the CDR3 reads TGTGCCAGCACAGGGGATGGAGACTATGGCTACACCTTC.

The DNA of the CDR3 is TGTGCCAGCAGCCCAAGGGACGCAAGCTCCTACGAGCAGTACTTC. It codes for CASSPRDASSYEQYF. This chain joins TRBV9 and TRBJ2-7; D is possibly TRBD1 or TRBD2 (5 bases each). The germline CDR1 and CDR2 sequences are SGDLS and YYNGEE. V was clipped by 4 bases and J by 0 bases, with 14 bases between them. The CDR3 is 15 amino acids.

The chain couples TRBV30 to TRBJ1-1; D call uncertain. The germline CDR1 and CDR2 sequences are GTSNPN and SVGIG (reference sequence). CDR3 size: 12 residues. Trimming shortened V by 1 base and J by 0 bases, and 3 bases separated the two germline ends. CDR3 sequence: CAWSGMNTEAFF. CDR3 coding DNA: TGTGCCTGGAGTGGGATGAACACTGAAGCTTTCTTT. Drawing the rest from reference TRBV30 and TRBJ1-1, the complete variable domain is SQTIHQWPATLVQPVGSPLSLECTVEGTSNPNLYWYRQAAGRGLQLLFYSVGIGQISSEVPQNLSASRPQDRQFILSSKKLLLSDSGFYLCAWSGMNTEAFFGQGTRLTVV.

This clonotype was seen more than once but under ten times. V gene TRBV28 combines with J gene TRBJ2-1; no reliable D call. V lost 5 bases and J lost 0, with 17 bases in between. This CDR3 has 17 amino acids. From germline, CDR1 is MDHEN and CDR2 SYDVKM. The CDR3, as DNA: TGTGCCAGCAGTGCATCGGGCCTTTTCAGCTCCTACAATGAGCAGTTCTTC. Translation gives CASSASGLFSSYNEQFF.

The chain links TRBV5-6 to TRBJ1-2; 9 positions match TRBD1. Trimming removed 4 bases from V and 2 bases from J; junction bases left unmatched: 6. The germline V gene has CDR1 SGHDT and CDR2 YYEEEE. The CDR3 consists of 15 residues. This chain's CDR3 is CASSGTGTANYGYTF. The CDR3 region has the DNA TGTGCCAGCAGCGGGACAGGGACAGCAAACTATGGCTACACCTTC.

J is TRBJ2-7 and V is TRBV7-9; the D gene could be TRBD1 or TRBD2 (5 bases each). Trimming took off 4 bases at V and 5 bases at J, with 12 bases between the two ends. Germline CDR1 reads SEHNR; CDR2 reads FQNEAQ (reference sequence). This CDR3 is built from 13 residues. CDR3 coding DNA: TGTGCCAGCAGCTCCGAGGTGGGGGACGAGCAGTACTTC. Its protein is CASSSEVGDEQYF.

The gene calls are TRBV7-2 and TRBJ2-2, with 11 bases matching TRBD2. Germline CDR1 is SGHTA and CDR2 is FQGNSA. V gave up 5 bases and J gave up 0 bases; unmatched junction bases: 5. The CDR3 consists of 17 residues. The CDR3 sequence: CASSGGLAVTNTGELFF. The DNA for the CDR3 is TGTGCCAGCAGCGGGGGACTAGCGGTAACGAACACCGGGGAGCTGTTTTTT.

In its sample, this clonotype was seen once. The rearrangement uses TRBV27 and TRBJ2-5, with D possibly matching TRBD1 (5 bases). The germline CDR1 and CDR2 sequences are MNHEY and SMNVEV (reference sequence). Deletions cut 9 bases from V and 6 bases from J, with 17 bases between. CDR3 length: 13 residues. CDR3 sequence reads: CARTGRALKTQYF. The DNA for the CDR3 is TGTGCCAGGACGGGCAGGGCACTTAAGACCCAGTACTTC.

The genes are TRBV20-1 and TRBJ2-7; D is uncertain. V was trimmed by 3 bases and J by 3 bases, leaving 15 bases between them. The CDR3 spans 14 residues. Germline CDR1 is DFQATT and CDR2 is SNEGSKA (reference sequence). DNA for the CDR3: TGCAGTGCTAGGAGCCCTCTGATCGGCTACGAGCAGTACTTC. Protein sequence: CSARSPLIGYEQYF.

The chain uses TRBV6-2 or TRBV6-3 and TRBJ2-2; D is perhaps TRBD1 (5 bases). Germline CDR1 MNHEY, CDR2 SVGEGT. V lost 1 base and J 0 bases, leaving 9 bases between the germline ends. The CDR3 consists of 16 residues. The CDR3 region is CASSYWQGANTGELFF. The CDR3 DNA follows: TGTGCCAGCAGTTACTGGCAGGGCGCGAACACCGGGGAGCTGTTTTTT.

J is TRBJ1-1 and V is TRBV5-4; 8 positions match TRBD1. The CDR3 contains 15 residues. CDR1 is SGHNT and CDR2 is YYREEE in the germline V gene (reference sequence). J was trimmed by 9 bases and V by 8 bases; bases with no gene match: 18. The CDR3 loop reads CARSRPDRESPKAFF. DNA of the CDR3: TGTGCCAGAAGCAGACCGGACAGGGAAAGCCCTAAAGCTTTCTTT.

This rearrangement joins TRBV4-3 to TRBJ2-7; D possibly corresponds to TRBD2 (7 bases). Germline V gene sequence: CDR1 LGHNA, CDR2 YSLEER. Trimming removed 6 bases from V and 7 bases from J, with 19 bases in between. The CDR3 has 14 residues. CDR3 DNA sequence: TGCGCCAGCAGTCCAGGCGTTGGGGGGGCGGAGCAGTACTTC. It specifies CASSPGVGGAEQYF.

This chain joins TRBV5-6 and TRBJ2-2, with 7 bases lining up with TRBD1. The CDR3 consists of 15 residues. Trimming removed 5 bases from V and 0 bases from J; junction bases left unmatched: 4. Germline CDR1 SGHDT, CDR2 YYEEEE. The CDR3 DNA sequence: TGTGCCAGCAGAGCCGGGACAGCGAACACCGGGGAGCTGTTTTTT. Its translation: CASRAGTANTGELFF. Full variable domain (rest looked up from reference TRBV5-6 and TRBJ2-2): DAGVTQSPTHLIKTRGQQVTLRCSPKSGHDTVSWYQQALGQGPQFIFQYYEEEERQRGNFPDRFSGHQFPNYSSELNVNALLLGDSALYLCASRAGTANTGELFFGEGSRLTVL.